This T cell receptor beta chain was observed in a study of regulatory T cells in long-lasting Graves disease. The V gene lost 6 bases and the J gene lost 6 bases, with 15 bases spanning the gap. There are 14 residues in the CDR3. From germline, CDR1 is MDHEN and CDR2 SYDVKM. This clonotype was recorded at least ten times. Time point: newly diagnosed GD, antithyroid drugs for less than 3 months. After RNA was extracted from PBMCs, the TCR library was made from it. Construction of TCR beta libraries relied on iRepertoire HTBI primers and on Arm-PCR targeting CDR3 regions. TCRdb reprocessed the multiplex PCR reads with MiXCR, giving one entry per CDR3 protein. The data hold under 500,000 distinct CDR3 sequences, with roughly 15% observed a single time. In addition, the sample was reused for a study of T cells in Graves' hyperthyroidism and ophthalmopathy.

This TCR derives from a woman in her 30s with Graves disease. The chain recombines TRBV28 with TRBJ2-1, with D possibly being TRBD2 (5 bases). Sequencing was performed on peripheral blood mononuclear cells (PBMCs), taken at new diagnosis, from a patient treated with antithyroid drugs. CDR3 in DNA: TGTGCCAGCAGCCCTATGAGAGGGATCAATGAGCAGTTCTTC. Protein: CASSPMRGINEQFF.